This passage covers 29 T cell receptor beta chains from one sample sequenced in a study of cytomegalovirus exposure and HLA in healthy donors. A multiplex PCR was run with 60 Vbeta primers and 13 Jbeta primers. Profiling relied on immunoSEQ multiplex PCR, and the TCRdb table lists in-frame clones only, not all of them. The repertoire holds roughly 100,000 clones, with about 64% as singletons. Specimen: PBMCs. These receptors all stem from a female donor in good health and CMV-seronegative.

The chain combines TRBV6-1 with TRBJ2-5; TRBD2 agrees at 8 bases. Trimming at V came to 7 bases and at J to 4 bases, leaving 5 bases not matched to a gene. Per the germline V gene, CDR1 is MNHNS and CDR2 is SASEGT. The length of the CDR3 is 13 residues. The CDR3 DNA reads as TGTGCCAGCACGCGGGAGGCCAGAGAGACCCAGTACTTC. Translated: CASTREARETQYF.

V is TRBV9 and J is TRBJ2-7; 7 positions agree with TRBD1. The junction had 4 bases not matched to a gene; V was cut back by 3 bases and J by 4 bases. CDR3 length equals 13 residues. Germline CDR1 SGDLS, CDR2 YYNGEE. CDR3 sequence: CASSEGTEYEQYF. CDR3 bases: TGTGCCAGCAGCGAGGGGACAGAGTACGAGCAGTACTTC.

CDR3 amino acids: CASSLGTGDQPQHF. The DNA for the CDR3 is TGTGCCAGCAGCTTAGGGACAGGGGATCAGCCCCAGCATTTT. The V call is TRBV7-8, the J call TRBJ1-5; 9 bases line up with TRBD1. The CDR3 covers 14 residues. The V gene's germline CDR1 is SGHVS and CDR2 FQNEAQ. Unmatched junction bases numbered 0, after V lost 1 base and J lost 5 bases.

The CDR3 loop reads CASSGMSRNQPQHF. CDR3 nucleotide sequence: TGTGCCAGCAGTGGAATGTCCAGGAATCAGCCCCAGCATTTT. The chain joins TRBV6-1 to TRBJ1-5; D ambiguous. Germline V CDR1 and CDR2: MNHNS, SASEGT. This CDR3 comprises 14 residues. V gave up 4 bases and J gave up 4 bases, with 11 bases separating them.

The chain joins TRBV2 to TRBJ1-1; 7 positions agree with TRBD1. The CDR3 is 12 amino acids. In germline, CDR1 is SNHLY, CDR2 FYNNEI. V dropped 3 bases and J dropped 11; count of bases not matched to a gene: 6. DNA for the CDR3: TGTGCCAGCAGTGAGGAGGGGGCGAATGCTTTCTTT. It specifies CASSEEGANAFF. Drawing the rest from reference TRBV2 and TRBJ1-1, the complete variable domain is EPEVTQTPSHQVTQMGQEVILRCVPISNHLYFYWYRQILGQKVEFLVSFYNNEISEKSEIFDDQFSVERPDGSNFTLKIRSTKLEDSAMYFCASSEEGANAFFGQGTRLTVV.

The gene calls are TRBV4-1 and TRBJ1-1; no clear D. V dropped 0 bases and J dropped 0 bases, with 5 bases sitting between them. Germline CDR1 is MGHRA and CDR2 is YSYEKL. The CDR3 runs 14 residues. The CDR3 region has the DNA TGCGCCAGCAGCCAAGAAATCGTGAACACTGAAGCTTTCTTT. Amino acid sequence: CASSQEIVNTEAFF.

This clone was counted between two and nine times. The V gene is TRBV4-1, the J gene TRBJ2-3; 9 bases agree with TRBD2. Per germline, CDR1 MGHRA and CDR2 YSYEKL. The junction had 8 bases not matched to a gene; V was cut back by 0 bases and J by 1 base. The CDR3 sequence is 18 residues long. The CDR3 is CASSQEGLAGGRTDTQYF. In DNA form, the CDR3 reads TGCGCCAGCAGCCAAGAAGGCCTGGCGGGAGGGCGCACAGATACGCAGTATTTT.

This chain uses TRBV27 with TRBJ2-5, with 7 bases aligning to TRBD2. With 0 bases clipped from V and 4 bases from J, the junction kept 5 bases outside the gene matches. There are 15 residues in the CDR3. The V gene's germline CDR1 is MNHEY and CDR2 SMNVEV (reference sequence). The DNA of the CDR3 is TGTGCCAGCAGTTTATCGGGGGGGATCGGAGAGACCCAGTACTTC. Its protein product is CASSLSGGIGETQYF.

The CDR3 bases are TGTGCCAGCACCCCAGGCAGCGGGAGGGACGGGGAGCTGTTTTTT. It is translated as CASTPGSGRDGELFF. The V gene is TRBV7-9, the J gene TRBJ2-2, with 10 bases identical to TRBD2. The V and J ends lost 7 bases and 7 bases, in that order; junction bases with no gene match: 9. The germline CDR1 and CDR2 sequences are SEHNR and FQNEAQ (reference sequence). The CDR3 covers 15 residues.

This clone was counted between two and nine times. The sample holds other DNA sequences that translate to the same CDR3. CDR3 nucleotide sequence: TGTGCCAGCAGTTACGGGGGGGGAGAGACCCAGTACTTC. This gives the protein CASSYGGGETQYF. This rearrangement joins TRBV6-6 to TRBJ2-5, with 7 positions matching TRBD2. V shed 2 bases, J shed 4 bases, and the junction held 1 base outside the gene matches. Germline CDR1 reads MNHNY; CDR2 reads SVGAGI (reference sequence). The CDR3 length is 13 residues.

The chain uses TRBV7-2 and TRBJ2-7, with 12 bases that match TRBD2. Unmatched junction bases numbered 3, after V lost 6 bases and J lost 0 bases. Germline V lookup: CDR1 SGHTA, CDR2 FQGNSA. This CDR3 is 15 amino acids long. The CDR3 coding sequence is TGTGCCAGCAGTGTGACTAGCGGGGGCTCCTACGAGCAGTACTTC. This sequence encodes CASSVTSGGSYEQYF.

This chain joins TRBV7-6 and TRBJ2-2; D uncertain. From germline, CDR1 is SGHVS and CDR2 FNYEAQ. V gave up 2 bases and J gave up 7 bases, with 5 bases separating them. The CDR3 contains 12 residues. This CDR3 reads CASSLYVGELFF. DNA for the CDR3: TGTGCCAGCAGCTTATATGTCGGGGAGCTGTTTTTT.

The V and J genes are TRBV19 and TRBJ2-1; D perhaps matches TRBD2 (6 bases). Germline-derived CDR1 and CDR2 are LNHDA and SQIVND (reference sequence). This CDR3 comprises 15 residues. Trimming took off 3 bases at V and 3 bases at J, with 12 bases between the two ends. CDR3 bases: TGTGCCAGTAGTATCCCCACTAGCAGCTACAATGAGCAGTTCTTC. Amino acid sequence: CASSIPTSSYNEQFF.

This rearrangement joins TRBV5-1 to TRBJ1-1; TRBD1 agrees at 7 bases. The germline V gene has CDR1 SGHRS and CDR2 YFSETQ. V shed 3 bases, J shed 0 bases, and the junction held 11 bases outside the gene matches. The CDR3 totals 17 residues. In nucleotides, the CDR3 is TGCGCCAGCAGCTCACAGGGGTTTACGGTGCTGAACACTGAAGCTTTCTTT. It translates to CASSSQGFTVLNTEAFF.

The chain couples TRBV11-2 to TRBJ2-7; D is unresolved. Trimming took off 2 bases at V and 6 bases at J, with 5 bases between the two ends. The CDR3 contains 11 residues. The germline gives CDR1 SGHAT, CDR2 FQNNGV. CDR3 sequence (DNA): TGTGCCAGCAGCTTATTTAGCGAGCAGTACTTC. Protein: CASSLFSEQYF.

This clone has a single count. The V and J genes are TRBV7-6 and TRBJ2-1, with D unclear. Looked up from germline, CDR1 is SGHVS and CDR2 is FNYEAQ. This CDR3 comprises 14 residues. Trimming shortened V by 1 base and J by 6 bases, and 10 bases separated the two germline ends. CDR3 region: CASSLVQNANEQFF. In DNA, the CDR3 is TGTGCCAGCAGCTTAGTTCAGAACGCCAATGAGCAGTTCTTC.

The chain uses TRBV30 and TRBJ2-7, with a weak D call TRBD2 (5 bases). Trimming left V 1 base short and J 6 bases short, with 7 bases between. The CDR3 loop spans 11 amino acids. Germline assignment: CDR1 GTSNPN and CDR2 SVGIG (reference sequence). The CDR3 protein is CAWSGGSEQYF. CDR3 DNA: TGTGCCTGGAGTGGTGGGAGCGAGCAGTACTTC.

This clone is a singleton in its sample. V and J are TRBV2 and TRBJ2-3; TRBD2 is a possible D gene (8 bases). This CDR3 contains 17 residues. The V gene lost 4 bases and the J gene lost 7 bases, with 24 bases spanning the gap. Germline CDR1 and CDR2: SNHLY and FYNNEI. Here the CDR3 DNA reads TGTGCCAGCAGTGCGGGGGGGAGACAGGGACTTTCTCATACGCAGTATTTT. Translating it yields CASSAGGRQGLSHTQYF.

This sequence joins TRBV9 and TRBJ1-3; no clear D. Between the trimmed V and J ends, which lost 1 base and 0 bases, there was a span of 8 bases. In germline, CDR1 is SGDLS, CDR2 YYNGEE. This CDR3 has 15 residues. The CDR3 sequence is CASSVQAVSGNTIYF. In DNA, the CDR3 is TGTGCCAGCAGCGTACAGGCCGTCTCTGGAAACACCATATATTTT.

This clone was recorded once. This rearrangement joins TRBV7-9 to TRBJ1-2, with 7 bases fitting TRBD1. The CDR3 has 12 amino acids. Germline trimming cut 5 bases from V and 5 bases from J; bases unmatched to any gene: 2. Looked up from germline, CDR1 is SEHNR and CDR2 is FQNEAQ (reference sequence). The CDR3 DNA sequence: TGTGCCAGCAGCGGGACAGCTTATGGCTACACCTTC. Its translation is CASSGTAYGYTF.

The J gene is TRBJ2-7, the V gene TRBV5-4, with 8 positions matching TRBD1. The germline V gene has CDR1 SGHNT and CDR2 YYREEE (reference sequence). With 4 bases clipped from V and 2 bases from J, the junction kept 5 bases outside the gene matches. The CDR3 has 14 amino acids. CDR3 protein: CASSPGQETYEQYF. The CDR3 DNA sequence: TGTGCCAGCAGCCCGGGACAGGAGACCTACGAGCAGTACTTC. The full variable domain, in which reference TRBV5-4 and TRBJ2-7 provide the parts outside the CDR3, is ETGVTQSPTHLIKTRGQQVTLRCSSQSGHNTVSWYQQALGQGPQFIFQYYREEENGRGNFPPRFSGLQFPNYSSELNVNALELDDSALYLCASSPGQETYEQYFGPGTRLTVT.

The genes are TRBV6-6 and TRBJ2-2, with unresolved D. This CDR3 is built from 12 residues. The V end was cut by 2 bases, the J end by 6 bases, with 4 bases between. Germline V gives CDR1 MNHNY, CDR2 SVGAGI (reference sequence). The DNA for the CDR3 is TGTGCCAGCAGTTACCCTGCCGGGGAGCTGTTTTTT. This codes for CASSYPAGELFF.

The chain joins TRBV29-1 to TRBJ2-7, with 7 bases that match TRBD2. Germline V gene sequence: CDR1 SQVTM, CDR2 ANQGSEA. J was trimmed by 0 bases and V by 6 bases; bases with no gene match: 11. This CDR3 is 15 amino acids long. This CDR3 is CSVPVGLADSYEQYF. Written as DNA, the CDR3 is TGCAGCGTCCCTGTCGGCCTAGCGGACTCCTACGAGCAGTACTTC.

The rearrangement links TRBV28 to TRBJ1-1; a possible D gene is TRBD1 (5 bases). There are 14 residues in the CDR3. V lost 7 bases to trimming and J lost 0 bases, with 12 bases between them. Germline CDR1 is MDHEN and CDR2 is SYDVKM. Here the CDR3 DNA reads TGTGCCAGCAAGGAGGGACGGCTGAACACTGAAGCTTTCTTT. This codes for CASKEGRLNTEAFF.

CDR3 region: CASRGTSGSYEQYF. The CDR3 nucleotides are TGTGCCAGCAGGGGGACTAGCGGCTCCTACGAGCAGTACTTC. This rearrangement joins TRBV28 to TRBJ2-7, with 11 nucleotides matching TRBD2. V was clipped by 6 bases and J by 0 bases; unmatched bases: 1. Germline lookup yields CDR1 MDHEN and CDR2 SYDVKM. The CDR3 covers 14 residues. The full variable domain, with the rest looked up from reference TRBV28 and TRBJ2-7, is DVKVTQSSRYLVKRTGEKVFLECVQDMDHENMFWYRQDPGLGLRLIYFSYDVKMKEKGDIPEGYSVSREKKERFSLILESASTNQTSMYLCASRGTSGSYEQYFGPGTRLTVT.

The rearrangement uses TRBV19 and TRBJ1-4; no firm D call. Trimming pared 5 bases from V and 3 bases from J, leaving 13 bases between. The CDR3 extends over 15 amino acids. CDR1 is LNHDA and CDR2 is SQIVND in the germline V gene (reference sequence). The CDR3 protein is CASSPSWEANEKLFF. The CDR3 region has the DNA TGTGCCAGTAGTCCCTCCTGGGAGGCTAATGAAAAACTGTTTTTT.

In this sample, this clone turned up a few times. V gene TRBV6-5 combines with J gene TRBJ1-1, with 9 nucleotides matching TRBD1. The ends lost 6 bases at V and 5 bases at J; junction bases unmatched: 4. This CDR3 region has 13 residues. Germline CDR1 and CDR2: MNHEY and SVGAGI. CDR3 residues: CASRGTGRTEAFF. DNA for the CDR3: TGTGCCAGCAGGGGGACAGGGAGAACTGAAGCTTTCTTT.

This sequence joins TRBV6-6 and TRBJ1-2, with 8 bases that match TRBD1. Germline-derived CDR1 and CDR2 are MNHNY and SVGAGI (reference sequence). The CDR3 consists of 14 residues. Germline trimming cut 2 bases from V and 3 bases from J; bases unmatched to any gene: 2. The CDR3 loop reads CASSYEDRDYGYTF. The CDR3 DNA reads TGTGCCAGCAGTTACGAGGACAGGGACTATGGCTACACCTTC.

CDR3 sequence (DNA): TGTGCCAGTAGTATGGGGAGACGACAAAGCAATGAGCAGTTCTTC. Translation: CASSMGRRQSNEQFF. The chain employs TRBV19 and TRBJ2-1; tentative D call: TRBD2 (5 bases). V was cut by 3 bases and J by 6 bases, with 15 bases left in between. The CDR3 contains 15 residues. The germline V gene has CDR1 LNHDA and CDR2 SQIVND (reference sequence).